These 15 T cell receptor beta chains were sequenced from one sample in a study of T cells in Graves' hyperthyroidism and ophthalmopathy. Template material for amplifying TCR beta CDR3 regions consisted of RNA transcripts. The primer set for the first-round RT-PCR of the TCR CDR3 was HTBI. TCRdb recomputed calls from the multiplex PCR reads with MiXCR, one row per CDR3 protein. The data show 450,000 to 700,000 distinct CDR3 sequences, around 42% seen once. Source material: peripheral blood or thyroid tissue (not recorded which). The source is a woman aged 18-29 years with Graves' hyperthyroidism.

The chain employs TRBV7-9 and TRBJ1-2; D might be TRBD1 (6 bases). The V end lost 5 bases, the J end lost 8 bases, and 15 bases lay between the germline ends. Germline V CDR1 and CDR2: SEHNR, FQNEAQ (reference sequence). The CDR3 extends over 13 amino acids. CDR3 in amino acids: CASSPGQGIGYTF. CDR3 bases: TGTGCCAGCAGCCCCGGTCAGGGGATAGGCTACACCTTC.

This rearrangement joins TRBV7-9 to TRBJ2-5; a possible D gene is TRBD2 (5 bases). CDR3 length: 13 amino acids. Trimming shortened V by 0 bases and J by 4 bases, and 6 bases separated the two germline ends. The V gene's germline CDR1 is SEHNR and CDR2 FQNEAQ (reference sequence). CDR3 residues: CASSLAEGETQYF. CDR3 in DNA: TGTGCCAGCAGCTTAGCTGAGGGAGAGACCCAGTACTTC.

CDR3 DNA sequence: TGTGCCAGTAATCTCTCCGGGACTAGCCCGACCTACGAGCAGTACTTC. Amino acids: CASNLSGTSPTYEQYF. This chain joins TRBV19 and TRBJ2-7; TRBD2 matches at 9 bases. The germline gives CDR1 LNHDA, CDR2 SQIVND (reference sequence). J gave up 2 bases and V 7 bases, and 12 bases lay outside the gene matches. There are 16 residues in the CDR3.

The V call is TRBV29-1, the J call TRBJ1-1; D possibly corresponds to TRBD1 (6 bases). Per germline, CDR1 SQVTM and CDR2 ANQGSEA. The CDR3 has 15 residues. V lost 6 bases to trimming and J lost 4 bases, with 21 bases between them. In DNA form, the CDR3 reads TGCAGCGTATCACGGACAGCCGGAGGGAGCACTGAAGCTTTCTTT. Its protein is CSVSRTAGGSTEAFF.

Notes on this clonotype: An end of the junction differs from the germline gene, which may be a read error. The gene calls are TRBV4-1 and TRBJ2-3; the D is unclear. This CDR3 has 15 residues. CDR1 MGHRA and CDR2 YSYEKL come from the germline V gene. CDR3 DNA: TGTGCCAGCAGGCCCCTAGTGGGCGCCGCGGATACGCAGTATTTT. It is translated as CASRPLVGAADTQYF.

This rearrangement joins TRBV6-6 to TRBJ1-1, with D possibly TRBD1 on 5 matching bases. Germline CDR1 reads MNHNY; CDR2 reads SVGAGI (reference sequence). The CDR3 extends over 10 amino acids. CDR3 loop: CPRGNTEAFF. The CDR3 DNA is TGTCCGAGGGGGAACACTGAAGCTTTCTTT.

This chain uses TRBV29-1 with TRBJ2-5, with D possibly matching TRBD2 (6 bases). This CDR3 contains 13 residues. Germline V gene sequence: CDR1 SQVTM, CDR2 ANQGSEA. V shed 7 bases and J shed 1 base, with 13 bases lying between them. CDR3 region: CSATAGTQETQYF. The CDR3, as DNA: TGCAGCGCGACAGCGGGCACCCAAGAGACCCAGTACTTC.

The genes are TRBV12-3 or TRBV12-4 and TRBJ1-1, with a weak D call TRBD1 (6 bases). The CDR3 has 14 residues. V was pared by 4 bases and J by 4 bases, with 13 bases between. The CDR3 protein is CASSSTGMSTEAFF. The CDR3 DNA follows: TGTGCCAGCAGTTCAACAGGGATGAGCACTGAAGCTTTCTTT.

This chain uses TRBV20-1 with TRBJ2-5, with TRBD2 identical over 11 bases. This CDR3 region has 17 residues. V shed 2 bases and J 4 bases; nucleotides not matched to a gene: 12. Germline CDR1 reads DFQATT; CDR2 reads SNEGSKA (reference sequence). The CDR3 DNA sequence: TGCAGTGCTAGACAGGGTCAAACTAGCGGGAGCTTAGAGACCCAGTACTTC. Its translation: CSARQGQTSGSLETQYF.

This clonotype has more than one count but fewer than ten. J is TRBJ1-4 and V is TRBV3-1; tentative D call: TRBD1 (5 bases). The CDR3 is 14 amino acids. V was cut by 5 bases and J by 4 bases, with 11 bases left in between. Looked up from germline, CDR1 is LGHDT and CDR2 is YNNKEL (reference sequence). CDR3 region: CASSDRGYNEKLFF. CDR3 DNA: TGTGCCAGCAGCGACCGGGGGTATAATGAAAAACTGTTTTTT.

This chain uses TRBV6-4 with TRBJ2-7; no clear D gene. Trimming removed 5 bases from V and 6 bases from J, with 17 bases in between. Per the germline V gene, CDR1 is MRHNA and CDR2 is SNTAGT. The CDR3 extends over 14 amino acids. CDR3 residues: CASSYEGFTPEQYF. The CDR3 nucleotides are TGTGCCAGCAGTTACGAAGGATTCACTCCCGAGCAGTACTTC.

The V call is TRBV29-1, the J call TRBJ1-5, with 11 bases lining up with TRBD1. Germline V CDR1 and CDR2: SQVTM, ANQGSEA. J was trimmed by 2 bases and V by 6 bases; bases with no gene match: 3. This CDR3 spans 14 amino acids. The CDR3 bases are TGCAGCGTCGGGACAGGGGGGGGCAATCAGCCCCAGCATTTT. Protein product: CSVGTGGGNQPQHF.

In this sample, this clonotype turned up a few times. A read error is possible here, since a much larger clone lies one base away. The rearrangement joins TRBV19 to TRBJ2-2, with D unclear. This CDR3 comprises 10 residues. The ends were cut back, 1 base at V and 9 bases at J, with 0 bases in the middle. The germline V gene has CDR1 LNHDA and CDR2 SQIVND (reference sequence). CDR3 in amino acids: CASSIGELFF. The CDR3 coding sequence is TGTGCCAGTAGTATAGGGGAGCTGTTTTTT.

The CDR3 loop reads CASSLDVATAPNTHGYTF. The CDR3 DNA is TGTGCCAGCAGCTTAGATGTCGCGACGGCCCCGAACACCCATGGCTACACCTTC. The rearrangement uses TRBV7-6 and TRBJ1-2; D not certain. The CDR3 runs to 18 residues. Trimming left V 1 base short and J 6 bases short, with 24 bases between. CDR1 and CDR2 from the germline V gene are SGHVS and FNYEAQ.

This clonotype showed up many times. V gene TRBV7-8 combines with J gene TRBJ1-5; D might be TRBD1 (5 bases). From germline, CDR1 is SGHVS and CDR2 FQNEAQ. CDR3 length: 17 amino acids. V dropped 2 bases and J dropped 0 bases, with 14 bases sitting between them. As DNA, the CDR3 is TGTGCCAGCAGCTTACTGACGACAGATTATAGCAATCAGCCCCAGCATTTT. Protein sequence: CASSLLTTDYSNQPQHF.